This is a list of T cell receptor beta chains from one sample in a study of cytomegalovirus exposure and HLA in healthy donors. Profiled with immunoSEQ multiplex PCR; TCRdb holds only in-frame clones, not every one. Of about 250,000 clones listed, roughly 90% are singletons. Material for sequencing was PBMCs. These TCRs come from a man between 18 and 29 years old in good health and CMV-seropositive. The CDR3 runs from the conserved cysteine through the conserved F or W. A D gene is named only where the DNA matches it firmly. A row's size may be missing; if present it is once, few, many or a size class.

J: TRBJ1-1
D: .
size: .
V: TRBV5-4
DNA: TGTGCCAGCAGCTTGATGAACACTGAAGCTTTCTTT
CDR3: CASSLMNTEAFF

J: TRBJ2-1
D: TRBD2
size: .
V: TRBV6-5
DNA: TGTGCCAGCAGTTTCTCGGGGAGGGACCCCAATGAGCAGTTCTTC
CDR3: CASSFSGRDPNEQFF

J: TRBJ1-5
D: .
size: few
V: TRBV2
DNA: TGTGCCAGCAGTGAATGGGGCCGCAGCAATCAGCCCCAGCATTTT
CDR3: CASSEWGRSNQPQHF

J: TRBJ1-1
D: .
size: .
V: TRBV30
DNA: TGTGCCTGGAGTGTCAGGGGAGTGAACACTGAAGCTTTCTTT
CDR3: CAWSVRGVNTEAFF

J: TRBJ2-1
D: TRBD1
size: .
V: TRBV5-8
DNA: TGTGCCAGCGGACAGGGGGGCTACAATGAGCAGTTCTTC
CDR3: CASGQGGYNEQFF

J: TRBJ2-5
D: .
size: once
V: TRBV7-9
DNA: TGTGCCAGCAGCGCTACAGGGAGGGTAGAGACCCAGTACTTC
CDR3: CASSATGRVETQYF

J: TRBJ1-5
D: .
size: .
V: TRBV5-5
DNA: TGTGCCAGCAGCTTGGGGCTCCTGAGCAATCAGCCCCAGCATTTT
CDR3: CASSLGLLSNQPQHF

J: TRBJ1-4
D: .
size: .
V: TRBV6-6
DNA: TGTGCCAGCAGTTTCCCTCGGCGGGGTACTAATGAAAAACTGTTTTTT
CDR3: CASSFPRRGTNEKLFF

J: TRBJ1-2
D: .
size: .
V: TRBV30
DNA: TGTGCCTGGAGTGTACCTTGGGGGCAGGGGCGAGCTAACTATGGCTACACCTTC
CDR3: CAWSVPWGQGRANYGYTF

J: TRBJ2-1
D: TRBD2
size: .
V: TRBV11-2
DNA: TGTGCCAGCAGCGCCCTAGCGGGAGAGTACAATGAGCAGTTCTTC
CDR3: CASSALAGEYNEQFF

J: TRBJ2-7
D: .
size: .
V: TRBV19
DNA: TGTGCCAGTAGCCCGGACAGCTACGAGCAGTACTTC
CDR3: CASSPDSYEQYF

J: TRBJ1-2
D: TRBD1
size: .
V: TRBV12-5
DNA: TGTGCTAGTGGTTTGGTAACAGGCAGGGGGACCTCTAACTATGGCTACACCTTC
CDR3: CASGLVTGRGTSNYGYTF

J: TRBJ1-1
D: .
size: .
V: TRBV28
DNA: TGTGCCAGCAGTTTAGGCGCAAAGCGAGCTTTCTTT
CDR3: CASSLGAKRAFF

J: TRBJ2-1
D: .
size: .
V: TRBV6-5
DNA: TGTGCCAGCAGTCGCGGCGGAGGCCTCAATGAGCAGTTCTTC
CDR3: CASSRGGGLNEQFF

J: TRBJ2-4
D: TRBD2
size: .
V: TRBV18
DNA: TGTGCCAGCTCACCACCGATATCGCCGGGGGGTAACATTCAGTACTTC
CDR3: CASSPPISPGGNIQYF

J: TRBJ2-2
D: TRBD2
size: .
V: TRBV25-1
DNA: TGTGCCAGCAGTGAATTACTAGCGGACACCGGGGAGCTGTTTTTT
CDR3: CASSELLADTGELFF

J: TRBJ2-1
D: .
size: .
V: TRBV6-5
DNA: TGTGCCAGCAGTTACGGTTCTTGGAATGAGCAGTTCTTC
CDR3: CASSYGSWNEQFF

J: TRBJ2-7
D: .
size: .
V: TRBV5-6
DNA: TGTGCCAGCAGCTTGGGGGCATCCTTCTCCTACGAGCAGTACTTC
CDR3: CASSLGASFSYEQYF

J: TRBJ1-5
D: .
size: .
V: TRBV19
DNA: TGTGCCAGTAGTATATTGGGTCCGCCCCAGCATTTT
CDR3: CASSILGPPQHF

J: TRBJ2-7
D: .
size: .
V: TRBV20-1
DNA: TGCAGTGCTAGGCTAGCTGGCGAGCAGTACTTC
CDR3: CSARLAGEQYF

J: TRBJ2-7
D: .
size: .
V: TRBV7-9
DNA: TGTGCCAGTACCGGGACTGAGGTCTCCTACGAGCAGTACTTC
CDR3: CASTGTEVSYEQYF

J: TRBJ1-4
D: TRBD1
size: .
V: TRBV28
DNA: TGTGCCAGCAGTACAGGACAGGTCGAGGGGGAAAAACTGTTTTTT
CDR3: CASSTGQVEGEKLFF

J: TRBJ2-6
D: .
size: .
V: TRBV28
DNA: TGTGCCAGCAGGCTTAGGTTCTCTGGGGCCAACGTCCTGACTTTC
CDR3: CASRLRFSGANVLTF

J: TRBJ1-3
D: TRBD1
size: once
V: TRBV27
DNA: TGTGCCAGCAGTTCTCGGACAGGGGAGGACACCATATATTTT
CDR3: CASSSRTGEDTIYF

J: TRBJ2-1
D: .
size: few
V: TRBV14
DNA: TGTGCCAGCAGCCAGGTTAGCGGCTCCTACAATGAGCAGTTCTTC
CDR3: CASSQVSGSYNEQFF

J: TRBJ2-3
D: .
size: .
V: TRBV6-1
DNA: TGTGCCAGCAGTGAAGCGATGACTAGAAATGTGGGGATTTTTACAGATACGCAGTATTTT
CDR3: CASSEAMTRNVGIFTDTQYF

J: TRBJ2-7
D: TRBD1
size: .
V: TRBV19
DNA: TGTGCCAGTAGTTCGGGACAGGCTGTTAATGAGCAGTACTTC
CDR3: CASSSGQAVNEQYF

J: TRBJ1-5
D: .
size: .
V: TRBV10-3
DNA: TGTGCCATCAGCGAAGGGCAGGGTGTACAGCCCCAGCATTTT
CDR3: CAISEGQGVQPQHF

J: TRBJ2-7
D: TRBD2
size: .
V: TRBV4-3
DNA: TGCGCCAGCAGCCAACTATGGACTAGCGGGGGTAAAAGCTCCTACGAGCAGTACTTC
CDR3: CASSQLWTSGGKSSYEQYF

J: TRBJ1-2
D: .
size: .
V: TRBV2
DNA: TGTGCCAGCAGTGGGGCCGCATATGGCTACACCTTC
CDR3: CASSGAAYGYTF

J: TRBJ1-5
D: TRBD1
size: once
V: TRBV15
DNA: TGTGCCACCAGCAGAGAACCAAGGGGGCGGGATTCTCAGCCCCAGCATTTT
CDR3: CATSREPRGRDSQPQHF

J: TRBJ1-2
D: TRBD1
size: once
V: TRBV6-5
DNA: TGTGCCAGCAGTTACTCAGGGGGCGAGGTGTACTATGGCTACACCTTC
CDR3: CASSYSGGEVYYGYTF

J: TRBJ2-4
D: TRBD2
size: once
V: TRBV27
DNA: TGTGCCAGCAGCATACTAGCGGGAGGGCCTCGCGGCAAAAACATTCAGTACTTC
CDR3: CASSILAGGPRGKNIQYF

J: TRBJ1-4
D: .
size: .
V: TRBV5-8
DNA: TGTGCCAGCAGCTTGGGAAGGACTGGGAAACTGTTTTTT
CDR3: CASSLGRTGKLFF

J: TRBJ1-1
D: TRBD1
size: .
V: TRBV9
DNA: TGTGCCAGCAGTCCAGTAGCCGGGACAGCAAACACTGAAGCTTTCTTT
CDR3: CASSPVAGTANTEAFF

J: TRBJ2-7
D: .
size: few
V: TRBV27
DNA: TGTGCCAGCAGTTATACCCTACAGGGCTACGAGCAGTACTTC
CDR3: CASSYTLQGYEQYF

J: TRBJ2-5
D: .
size: .
V: TRBV7-6
DNA: TGTGCCAGCAGCTTAGCGTGGTGGACCCAGTACTTC
CDR3: CASSLAWWTQYF

J: TRBJ1-5
D: .
size: .
V: TRBV30
DNA: TGTGCCTGGAGCCGACAGGAGAATCAGCCCCAGCATTTT
CDR3: CAWSRQENQPQHF

J: TRBJ1-1
D: .
size: .
V: TRBV28
DNA: TGTGCCAGTTCCGGGGAGTACACTGAAGCTTTCTTT
CDR3: CASSGEYTEAFF

J: TRBJ2-7
D: .
size: .
V: TRBV29-1
DNA: TGCAGCGTTGATATACGGGGAAGGGGCGAGCAGTACTTC
CDR3: CSVDIRGRGEQYF

J: TRBJ1-3
D: .
size: .
V: TRBV28
DNA: TGTGCCAGCATTATAAACACCATATATTTT
CDR3: CASIINTIYF